These 3 T cell receptor beta chains originate from one sample sequenced in a study of type 1 regulatory T cells. One entry per CDR3 protein results from TCRdb running MiXCR on the reads. The profile covers just under 65,000 distinct CDR3 sequences, with nearly 50% appearing a single time and roughly 2.2% taken by the ten largest. These TCRs are of unknown antigen specificity. Input material: cultured non-Tr1 T cells, either the whole culture or a sorted T cell fraction (not recorded which). The receptors were sampled from a human donor in good health.

The table lists this clonotype with a count of one. The genes are TRBV27 and TRBJ2-2; 7 nucleotides agree with TRBD1. The CDR3 runs 15 residues. Per the germline V gene, CDR1 is MNHEY and CDR2 is SMNVEV (reference sequence). V shed 3 bases and J 3 bases; nucleotides not matched to a gene: 4. This CDR3 reads CASSLMTGYTGELFF. The CDR3 coding sequence is TGTGCCAGCAGTTTGATGACAGGGTACACCGGGGAGCTGTTTTTT.

The rearrangement uses TRBV20-1 and TRBJ1-1; 7 bases are shared with TRBD1. Losses at the gene ends were 0 bases for V and 5 bases for J; bases not matched to a gene: 6. Germline V CDR1 and CDR2: DFQATT, SNEGSKA (reference sequence). The length of the CDR3 is 14 residues. CDR3 loop: CSARDHRGRTEAFF. DNA for the CDR3: TGCAGTGCTAGAGACCACAGGGGAAGAACTGAAGCTTTCTTT.

This rearrangement joins TRBV7-2 to TRBJ2-4, with 8 nucleotides matching TRBD1. The CDR3 runs 14 residues. Germline lookup yields CDR1 SGHTA and CDR2 FQGNSA. V lost 0 bases to trimming and J lost 6 bases; unmatched junction nucleotides: 1. The CDR3 sequence: CASSLAQGANIQYF. DNA for the CDR3: TGTGCCAGCAGCTTAGCGCAGGGGGCAAACATTCAGTACTTC. The whole variable domain, filled in from reference TRBV7-2 and TRBJ2-4, reads GAGVSQSPSNKVTEKGKDVELRCDPISGHTALYWYRQSLGQGLEFLIYFQGNSAPDKSGLPSDRFSAERTGGSVSTLTIQRTQQEDSAVYLCASSLAQGANIQYFGAGTRLSVL.